This T cell receptor beta chain was documented in a study of blood T cell repertoires in COVID-19. The cohort comprised adults aged 18 to 89 years residing in about two dozen US areas. Cohorts were determined from participant-reported clinical history. Cohort 3 recovered donors had two negative PCRs, clearance, or symptom resolution. The assay was immunoSEQ multiplex PCR, and TCRdb's table has in-frame clones only and misses some. This sample has just over 300,000 clones, with 89% found just once. The germline V gene has CDR1 LNHNV and CDR2 YYDKDF (reference sequence). V lost 0 bases, J lost 12 bases, and 16 bases lay in between. The CDR3 spans 14 residues.

Material for sequencing was PBMCs or T cells enriched from blood (not recorded which). The sequence derives from a woman in her thirties or forties who had recovered from COVID-19. V is TRBV15 and J is TRBJ2-3; D perhaps matches TRBD2 (7 bases). Written as DNA, the CDR3 is TGTGCCACCAGCAGAGAAGGGGGGGGCGTTCATCAGTATTTT. Translating it yields CATSREGGGVHQYF.